Reported below is one T cell receptor (beta chain). Its antigen remains unidentified. Sequencing used immunoSEQ multiplex PCR; TCRdb keeps in-frame clones, though not all of them. The sample has 15,000 to 20,000 clones, 80% to 90% seen once. This sample is drawn from a study of OX40 agonist ivuxolimab in advanced cancers. Study at large: Dose-escalation patients suffered from hepatocellular carcinoma, melanoma, renal cell or head and neck cancer. Subjects had a mean age of around 60 years, with a range of about 23 to 79; just over 80% were male. Study results and caveats: More expanded clones were seen, on average, in CD8+ T cells than in CD4+. At 0.1 to 3.0 mg/kg and by week 6, clonal expansion occurred in CD4+ and CD8+ blood T cells.

The J segment lost 3 bases and the V segment lost 5 bases, leaving 6 bases of the junction unmatched. Germline V CDR1 and CDR2: SGHTA, FQGNSA. The CDR3 has 14 amino acids. The chain joins TRBV7-2 to TRBJ2-5, with 7 bases that match TRBD2. The TCR sequence derives from an adult with an advanced solid tumor such as melanoma, head and neck, liver or kidney cancer. Sample: CD4+ or CD8+ T cells sorted from blood, taken in a trial of the OX40 agonist ivuxolimab. DNA of the CDR3: TGTGCCAGCAGCCCTATGGGGGGGGAAGAGACCCAGTACTTC. This encodes CASSPMGGEETQYF.